The rows below give T cell receptor beta chains drawn from one sample of a study of monozygotic twins with inflammatory bowel disease. TCRdb re-called the 5' RACE reads and catalogs CDR3 proteins one per entry, DNA excluded. The sample table sets out approximately 400,000 distinct CDR3 sequences. The sample was blood. These receptor sequences come from a human donor with ulcerative colitis or Crohn's disease, or a healthy co-twin of an affected twin (not recorded which). Each CDR3 is given with its conserved first and last residue. Fields, in order: J gene, V gene, CDR3 protein.

>TRBJ1-1|TRBV20-1
CSARVDRANTEAFF
>TRBJ1-6|TRBV7-9
CASSAKPPGQGNSPLHF
>TRBJ2-2|TRBV7-2
CASRKGQGYTGELFF
>TRBJ2-7|TRBV11-3
CASSLSGGDEQYF
>TRBJ2-5|TRBV29-1
CSLSGTIQETQYF
>TRBJ1-5|TRBV4-3
CASSQDRSGYQPQHF
>TRBJ2-1|TRBV12-3/TRBV12-4
CASSISGTRYNEQFF
>TRBJ2-3|TRBV27
CASSFGLRGGLTDTQYF
>TRBJ2-7|TRBV6-1
CASSTVPPAGIPYEQYF
>TRBJ2-7|TRBV7-9
CASSLEGPGTGHEQYF
>TRBJ2-5|TRBV14
CASSHGRQETQYF
>TRBJ1-1|TRBV6-2/TRBV6-3
CASRLRQGEAFF
>TRBJ2-7|TRBV20-1
CSASLRDRPYEQYF
>TRBJ1-6|TRBV6-2/TRBV6-3
CASRLHLGDRESSPLHF
>TRBJ2-1|TRBV27
CASSLLVGTESYNEQFF
>TRBJ1-3|TRBV28
CASTLTARNTIYF
>TRBJ1-2|TRBV11-2
CASSLSGGVYGYTF
>TRBJ2-7|TRBV3-1
CASSPSGGRPYEQYF
>TRBJ2-3|TRBV7-9
CASSLVWSVGDTQYF
>TRBJ2-1|TRBV7-2
CASSLVAGSGNEQFF
>TRBJ2-1|TRBV29-1
CSVAGTSYNEQFF
>TRBJ2-7|TRBV4-3
CASSHGTSGVYEQYF
>TRBJ2-3|TRBV20-1
CSARVPLAGAEDTQYF
>TRBJ1-2|TRBV4-1
CASSPDRGSSYGYTF
>TRBJ2-7|TRBV3-1
CASSQGDRDRDEQYF
>TRBJ2-3|TRBV7-9
CASSFLLGGADTQYF
>TRBJ2-5|TRBV5-1
CASIAGSPGAQYF
>TRBJ2-1|TRBV25-1
CARREDNEQFF
>TRBJ2-7|TRBV5-4
CASSLTASYEQYF
>TRBJ2-7|TRBV20-1
CSARDPRSHYEQYF
>TRBJ1-1|TRBV29-1
CSGWGQTNTEAFF
>TRBJ1-2|TRBV6-2/TRBV6-3
CASSYRDTGRRYTF
>TRBJ1-4|TRBV5-1
CASAIKFGESATNEKLFF
>TRBJ2-5|TRBV5-1
CASSVGGAVETQYF
>TRBJ2-7|TRBV6-2/TRBV6-3
CASSYSSGVVYEQYF
>TRBJ2-2|TRBV5-1
CASSFAELGELFF